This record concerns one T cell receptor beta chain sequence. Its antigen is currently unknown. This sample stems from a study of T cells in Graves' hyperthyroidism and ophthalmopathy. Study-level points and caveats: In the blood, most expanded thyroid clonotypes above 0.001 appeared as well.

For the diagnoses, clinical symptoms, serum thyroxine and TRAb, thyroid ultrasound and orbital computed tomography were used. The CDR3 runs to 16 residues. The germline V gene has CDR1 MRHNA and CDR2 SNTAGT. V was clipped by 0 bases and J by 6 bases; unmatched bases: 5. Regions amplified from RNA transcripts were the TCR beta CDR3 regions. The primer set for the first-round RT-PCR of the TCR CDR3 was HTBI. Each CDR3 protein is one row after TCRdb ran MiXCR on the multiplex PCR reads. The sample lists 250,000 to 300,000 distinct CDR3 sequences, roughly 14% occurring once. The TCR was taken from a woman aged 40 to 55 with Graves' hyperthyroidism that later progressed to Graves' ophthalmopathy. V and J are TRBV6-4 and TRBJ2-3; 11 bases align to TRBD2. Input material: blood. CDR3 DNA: TGTGCCAGCAGTGACTCTGGGACTAGCGGAGCGGATACGCAGTATTTT. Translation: CASSDSGTSGADTQYF.